One and the same sample provided the 26 T cell receptor beta chains below, sequenced in a study of CD8+CD57+ T cells in acquired aplastic anemia. TCR beta VDJ and CDR3 were profiled, and genomic DNA was the template. Each CDR3 protein is one row after TCRdb ran MiXCR on the reads. The sample has a few hundred thousand distinct CDR3 sequences, 34% seen once. Sequenced sample: sorted CD4+, CD8+, or CD8+CD57+ T cells (not recorded which) from PBMCs. The receptor source for this set is a human donor in good health, serving as a control.

The chain joins TRBV20-1 to TRBJ1-4; 10 bases are a match to TRBD1. V gave up 5 bases and J gave up 8 bases; unmatched junction bases: 5. There are 13 residues in the CDR3. CDR1 is DFQATT and CDR2 is SNEGSKA in the germline V gene (reference sequence). CDR3 amino acids: CSAWTGGREKLFF. The CDR3, as DNA: TGCAGTGCTTGGACAGGGGGAAGAGAAAAACTGTTTTTT.

The chain uses TRBV5-1 and TRBJ1-1; no firm D call. The CDR3 covers 14 residues. Germline assignment: CDR1 SGHRS and CDR2 YFSETQ. Trimming cost V 4 bases and J 2 bases, with 12 bases left between them. Here the CDR3 DNA reads TGCGCCAGCAGCCTAAACACGGAAAACACTGAAGCTTTCTTT. Translating it yields CASSLNTENTEAFF.

V is TRBV4-2 and J is TRBJ2-1; perhaps TRBD2 as D (6 bases). Germline CDR1 is LGHNA and CDR2 is YNFKEQ. Trimming removed 4 bases from V and 6 bases from J, with 16 bases in between. This CDR3 contains 15 residues. CDR3 sequence reads: CASSRPGTFSNEQFF. For the CDR3, the DNA is TGTGCCAGCAGCCGGCCCGGGACTTTCTCCAATGAGCAGTTCTTC.

A remark on this clonotype: A read error may explain this, as a much larger clone is one base away. This chain links TRBV20-1 with TRBJ2-7; 7 nucleotides agree with TRBD1. The CDR3 length is 14 residues. The V gene's germline CDR1 is DFQATT and CDR2 SNEGSKA (reference sequence). The CDR3 DNA reads TGCGGTGCTAGGGCCGGGACAGTAACCTACGAGCAGTACTTC. Translating it yields CGARAGTVTYEQYF.

The J gene is TRBJ1-1, the V gene TRBV11-1; D may be TRBD1 (6 bases). The CDR3 length is 16 residues. Trimming took off 1 base at V and 6 bases at J, with 18 bases between the two ends. Germline V lookup: CDR1 SGHAT, CDR2 FQDESV (reference sequence). CDR3 nucleotides: TGTGCCAGCAGCTTAGGAGGGGGGGGGTCCTGGGCTGAAGCTTTCTTT. It is translated as CASSLGGGGSWAEAFF.

This clonotype was seen repeatedly, ten times or more. The CDR3 loop reads CSASNLYEQYF. DNA for the CDR3: TGCAGTGCTAGTAACCTATACGAGCAGTACTTC. The V and J genes are TRBV20-1 and TRBJ2-7; D gene ambiguous. CDR3 length: 11 residues. V lost 3 bases and J 4 bases, leaving 7 bases between the germline ends. The germline gives CDR1 DFQATT, CDR2 SNEGSKA (reference sequence).

V and J are TRBV2 and TRBJ2-3; the D gene is possibly TRBD2 (5 bases). Trimming removed 6 bases at V and 0 bases at J, with 10 bases between. The germline V gene encodes CDR1 SNHLY and CDR2 FYNNEI. The CDR3 sequence is 14 residues long. CDR3 DNA sequence: TGTGCCAGCAGGTCGCGGACTAGCACAGATACGCAGTATTTT. Translated: CASRSRTSTDTQYF. The full variable domain, with the rest looked up from reference TRBV2 and TRBJ2-3, is EPEVTQTPSHQVTQMGQEVILRCVPISNHLYFYWYRQILGQKVEFLVSFYNNEISEKSEIFDDQFSVERPDGSNFTLKIRSTKLEDSAMYFCASRSRTSTDTQYFGPGTRLTVL.

The chain combines TRBV15 with TRBJ2-5; D might be TRBD1 (5 bases). V lost 7 bases and J 0 bases, leaving 9 bases between the germline ends. The CDR3 is made up of 13 amino acids. CDR1 and CDR2 from the germline V gene are LNHNV and YYDKDF (reference sequence). The CDR3 protein is CATMGRNQETQYF. CDR3 sequence (DNA): TGTGCCACCATGGGGCGAAACCAAGAGACCCAGTACTTC.

The V and J genes are TRBV29-1 and TRBJ2-1; D is possibly TRBD1 or TRBD2 (6 bases each). The V and J ends lost 8 bases and 6 bases respectively, with 20 bases between them. This CDR3 region has 14 residues. Germline V gene sequence: CDR1 SQVTM, CDR2 ANQGSEA. CDR3 DNA: TGCAGCTCGTCGGAGGGGGTGGGGGGCAATGAGCAGTTCTTC. Translation: CSSSEGVGGNEQFF.

This clonotype has only a few counts. This chain uses TRBV3-1 with TRBJ1-2; maybe TRBD1 (5 bases). V shed 3 bases and J shed 8 bases, with 13 bases lying between them. Germline V lookup: CDR1 LGHDT, CDR2 YNNKEL (reference sequence). This CDR3 contains 13 residues. CDR3 amino acids: CASSHTRGRGYTF. As DNA, the CDR3 is TGTGCCAGCAGCCATACACGGGGACGGGGCTACACCTTC.

The gene calls are TRBV12-5 and TRBJ1-6; possible D gene TRBD1, 6 bases. Germline V CDR1 and CDR2: LGHNT, FRNRAP. Trimming left V 5 bases short and J 7 bases short, with 9 bases between. The CDR3 runs to 13 residues. In DNA form, the CDR3 reads TGTGCTAGTGGTCGGGACACGAATTCACCCCTCCACTTT. Protein sequence: CASGRDTNSPLHF.

This clonotype was picked up many times. This chain joins TRBV19 and TRBJ2-2, with a weak D call TRBD2 (6 bases). The CDR3 runs to 14 residues. Germline V gene lookup returns CDR1 LNHDA and CDR2 SQIVND (reference sequence). With 7 bases removed from V and 4 bases from J, the gap between germline ends came to 13 bases. The CDR3: CASIAGRFTGELFF. CDR3 in DNA: TGTGCCAGTATAGCAGGGAGGTTCACCGGGGAGCTGTTTTTT.

This clonotype was counted between two and nine times. The rearrangement links TRBV27 to TRBJ2-5; D gene unclear. Trimming removed 0 bases from V and 5 bases from J, with 13 bases in between. The germline V gene encodes CDR1 MNHEY and CDR2 SMNVEV (reference sequence). The CDR3 is made up of 15 amino acids. The CDR3: CASSLSPEFGETQYF. The CDR3 bases are TGTGCCAGCAGTTTATCGCCGGAATTCGGGGAGACCCAGTACTTC.

This clonotype was recorded at least ten times. The V gene is TRBV29-1, the J gene TRBJ1-4; D gene uncertain. This CDR3 region has 11 residues. CDR1 SQVTM and CDR2 ANQGSEA come from the germline V gene. Trimming pared 7 bases from V and 8 bases from J, leaving 11 bases between. This chain's CDR3 is CSAPVGEKLFF. In DNA form, the CDR3 reads TGCAGCGCCCCCGTGGGGGAAAAACTGTTTTTT. The complete variable domain, with remaining parts taken from reference TRBV29-1 and TRBJ1-4, reads SAVISQKPSRDICQRGTSLTIQCQVDSQVTMMFWYRQQPGQSLTLIATANQGSEATYESGFVIDKFPISRPNLTFSTLTVSNMSPEDSSIYLCSAPVGEKLFFGSGTQLSVL.

This clonotype was picked up many times. The chain uses TRBV7-2 and TRBJ1-4; tentative D call: TRBD1 (5 bases). V gave up 0 bases and J gave up 7 bases, with 12 bases separating them. CDR3 size: 15 residues. Germline CDR1 reads SGHTA; CDR2 reads FQGNSA. This CDR3 is CASSLAPSRGEKLFF. Here the CDR3 DNA reads TGTGCCAGCAGCTTAGCGCCATCAAGGGGTGAAAAACTGTTTTTT.

There are a few counts of this clonotype. The rearrangement links TRBV2 to TRBJ1-6, with D uncertain. Germline CDR1 and CDR2: SNHLY and FYNNEI. There are 13 residues in the CDR3. The V end was cut by 6 bases, the J end by 9 bases, with 12 bases between. CDR3 in amino acids: CASREESRSPLHF. In nucleotides, the CDR3 is TGTGCCAGCAGGGAGGAATCGCGTTCACCCCTCCACTTT.

This clonotype was found many times. The rearrangement links TRBV19 to TRBJ2-1; D is possibly TRBD2 (5 bases). Germline V gene sequence: CDR1 LNHDA, CDR2 SQIVND (reference sequence). Between the trimmed V and J ends, which lost 5 bases and 2 bases, there was a span of 13 bases. The CDR3 is 15 residues long. DNA of the CDR3: TGTGCCAGTAGTCGGAGGACGGATACCTACAATGAGCAGTTCTTC. Encoded protein: CASSRRTDTYNEQFF.

This clonotype occurred many times. The chain carries TRBV7-2 and TRBJ1-5, with TRBD1 matching 9 bases. The CDR3 totals 15 residues. The germline CDR1 and CDR2 sequences are SGHTA and FQGNSA. The V segment lost 5 bases and the J segment 3 bases; nucleotides outside the gene matches: 5. This chain's CDR3 is CASSGGTGYNQPQHF. As DNA, the CDR3 is TGTGCCAGCAGCGGAGGGACAGGGTACAATCAGCCCCAGCATTTT.

This clonotype has a count of ten or more. The rearrangement links TRBV7-8 to TRBJ1-2; D perhaps matches TRBD1 (6 bases). The CDR3 sequence is 15 residues long. Germline CDR1 is SGHVS and CDR2 is FQNEAQ. V lost 5 bases, J lost 2 bases, and 15 bases lay in between. CDR3 in amino acids: CASSASPGANYGYTF. CDR3 nucleotides: TGTGCCAGCAGCGCAAGCCCGGGGGCCAACTATGGCTACACCTTC.

V and J are TRBV12-5 and TRBJ2-3, with D unresolved. Germline lookup yields CDR1 LGHNT and CDR2 FRNRAP. The CDR3 has 16 amino acids. V was cut by 0 bases and J by 4 bases, with 14 bases left in between. This chain's CDR3 is CASGLVLRARADTQYF. The CDR3 DNA reads TGTGCTAGTGGTTTGGTACTTAGGGCAAGGGCAGATACGCAGTATTTT.

This clonotype was seen a handful of times. The chain carries TRBV9 and TRBJ1-1; TRBD1 agrees at 8 bases. The J segment lost 9 bases and the V segment lost 0 bases, leaving 10 bases of the junction unmatched. Per the germline V gene, CDR1 is SGDLS and CDR2 is YYNGEE. The CDR3 loop spans 15 amino acids. The CDR3 nucleotides are TGTGCCAGCAGCGTAGTGGATACAGGGGGGACTAAAGCTTTCTTT. Translated, it gives CASSVVDTGGTKAFF.

This chain links TRBV18 with TRBJ2-7; 14 bases match TRBD2. Germline lookup yields CDR1 KGHSH and CDR2 LQKENI. Trimming cost V 3 bases and J 5 bases; bases outside gene matches: 6. CDR3 length: 16 amino acids. The CDR3 sequence is CASSPGTSGSRDEQYF. The CDR3 DNA follows: TGTGCCAGCTCACCCGGGACTAGCGGGAGTCGCGACGAGCAGTACTTC. Looking up the rest from reference TRBV18 and TRBJ2-7 gives the full variable domain: NAGVMQNPRHLVRRRGQEARLRCSPMKGHSHVYWYRQLPEEGLKFMVYLQKENIIDESGMPKERFSAEFPKEGPSILRIQQVVRGDSAAYFCASSPGTSGSRDEQYFGPGTRLTVT.

There are many counts of this clonotype. The chain joins TRBV20-1 to TRBJ2-3, with 7 bases aligning to TRBD2. The V and J ends lost 4 bases and 5 bases, in that order; junction bases with no gene match: 12. Germline V lookup: CDR1 DFQATT, CDR2 SNEGSKA (reference sequence). The CDR3 contains 15 residues. CDR3: CSATERGLGIDTQYF. The CDR3 DNA follows: TGCAGTGCTACCGAGCGGGGCCTCGGGATAGATACGCAGTATTTT.

This clonotype has at least ten counts. The rearrangement links TRBV7-3 to TRBJ2-1; D may be TRBD2 (6 bases). The V gene's germline CDR1 is SGHTA and CDR2 FQGTGA. The CDR3 spans 12 residues. V was shortened by 6 bases and J by 15 bases, with 18 bases between the two germline ends. The CDR3 here is CASSSPGLRLFF. In nucleotides, the CDR3 is TGTGCCAGCAGTTCGCCGGGACTTCGGCTGTTCTTC.

This clonotype was detected many times. The gene calls are TRBV20-1 and TRBJ2-7, with 8 bases fitting TRBD2. The CDR3 is made up of 15 amino acids. Losses at the gene ends were 0 bases for V and 2 bases for J; bases not matched to a gene: 6. Germline CDR1 and CDR2: DFQATT and SNEGSKA (reference sequence). The CDR3 DNA follows: TGCAGTGCTAGAGATTACCGGGGGGGAACCTACGAGCAGTACTTC. Translated: CSARDYRGGTYEQYF.

This clonotype was found many times. The J gene is TRBJ2-5, the V gene TRBV15; tentatively, D is TRBD1 (5 bases). This CDR3 contains 15 residues. V gave up 5 bases and J gave up 5 bases, with 18 bases separating them. Germline CDR1 LNHNV, CDR2 YYDKDF (reference sequence). The CDR3 coding sequence is TGTGCCACCAGCTCAAGCATGACAGTCATGGAGACCCAGTACTTC. Translated: CATSSSMTVMETQYF.